This entry is about one T cell receptor beta chain. V gave up 4 bases and J gave up 3 bases, with 10 bases separating them. The CDR3 sequence is 13 residues long. These data originate in a study of CD8 T cells in Susac syndrome. An amount of RNA that ranged from roughly 0.45 to 1 ug was reverse transcribed with random hexamers. TCRdb passed the immunoSEQ multiplex PCR reads through MiXCR, listing each CDR3 protein once. The sample lists roughly 200,000 distinct CDR3 sequences, approximately 95% occurring once. The TCR comes from a human donor with multiple sclerosis. Sequences were obtained from CD4+ T cells from PBMCs. The chain employs TRBV12-3 or TRBV12-4 and TRBJ2-7; D gene uncertain. In DNA form, the CDR3 reads TGTGCCAGCAGTTCCGGACCGAACTACGAGCAGTACTTC. It translates to CASSSGPNYEQYF.